This T cell receptor beta chain was sequenced for a study of CD8 T cells in ankylosing spondylitis. Study-level points and caveats: The study looked at matched synovial fluid samples from ankylosing spondylitis patients. Disease-linked clones were reported to be significantly enriched there. Certain motif variants had earlier been reported in reactive arthritis synovial fluid and blood. Seemingly characteristic of ankylosing spondylitis blood was a TCR beta motif consisting of eight highly homologous variants.

V trimming: 5 bases; J trimming: 4 bases; junction bases outside the gene matches: 8. The germline CDR1 and CDR2 sequences are SGHVS and FQNEAQ. CDR3 length: 15 amino acids. TCRdb reanalysed the 5' RACE reads using MiXCR and keeps one entry per CDR3 protein. The sample holds 200,000 to 250,000 distinct CDR3 sequences, approximately 20% seen once. There are many counts of this clonotype. Its antigen is still unknown. V is TRBV7-8 and J is TRBJ2-1, with 7 bases matching TRBD2. Source material: blood, either unsorted or a sorted T cell fraction (not recorded which). This sequence originates from a male donor with ankylosing spondylitis. Here the CDR3 DNA reads TGTGCCAGCAGCCGCCAGGGACTACAGTACAATGAGCAGTTCTTC. Translation: CASSRQGLQYNEQFF.